This T cell receptor beta chain was documented in a study of blood T cell repertoires in COVID-19. About the research overall: Sources were T cells, B-cell-depleted T cells, or PBMCs; the material itself was cDNA or gDNA.

The CDR3 has 18 amino acids. V lost 5 bases and J lost 0; bases outside the gene matches: 11. The germline gives CDR1 LNHDA, CDR2 SQIVND (reference sequence). TCRdb's copy holds only in-frame clones and misses some; the assay was immunoSEQ multiplex PCR. Of about 200,000 clones in the sample, around 81% were seen once. The sequencing input was peripheral blood. The receptor was isolated from an older woman with acute or convalescent COVID-19. The rearrangement links TRBV19 to TRBJ1-5; 9 nucleotides line up with TRBD1. CDR3 amino acids: CASSPGTGRAYSNQPQHF. The CDR3 DNA is TGTGCCAGTAGTCCCGGGACAGGGCGGGCTTATAGCAATCAGCCCCAGCATTTT.